This TCR beta chain emerged from a study of shared clonotypes between healthy human individuals. The CDR3 has 17 residues. The V segment lost 5 bases and the J segment 5 bases; nucleotides outside the gene matches: 17. CDR1 and CDR2 from the germline V gene are MDHEN and SYDVKM. Several immunoSEQ plates received, in even portions, the genomic DNA of each subset. TCRdb's table, derived via immunoSEQ multiplex PCR, lists solely in-frame clones and lacks some. The sample yields 740,000 or so clones, 73% seen once. Each of the donors was a healthy adult who was HIV-negative and had not had a recent acute infection or vaccination.

Sequencing was carried out using memory CD4+ T cells sorted from blood. Sample subset: CD45RA-negative fraction. This TCR was recovered from a woman aged 25 to 39 in good health. The V and J genes are TRBV28 and TRBJ2-5; TRBD2 agrees at 7 bases. This CDR3 reads CASSPPMDSGRFETQYF. DNA for the CDR3: TGTGCCAGCAGTCCCCCGATGGACTCCGGGAGGTTCGAGACCCAGTACTTC.